This T cell receptor (beta chain) emerged from a study of T cell repertoires in aging, cancer and after chemotherapy. Study background: Donor ages fell into six groups from 30 or younger up to 70 or older. The whole study produced a dataset of several million TCR reads.

The CDR3 extends over 17 amino acids. The germline CDR1 and CDR2 sequences are LGHNA and YSLEER. Trimming pared 5 bases from V and 0 bases from J, leaving 17 bases between. TRB rearrangements spanning V, D and J were amplified using mixed TRB-A/B primers. TCRdb re-derived calls from the multiplex PCR reads in MiXCR, one entry per CDR3 protein. The repertoire includes some 2,000 distinct CDR3 sequences, roughly 31% of them detected once, and 9% sits in the top ten. The study's findings and limits: Rebound thymic output was suggested by rising median generation probability during chemotherapy in each cancer cohort.

Amplification of TCR beta used genomic DNA extracted from peripheral blood. Regarding this clonotype: Its antigen is not known.

The sequence derives from a human donor with a solid tumor. J is TRBJ2-4 and V is TRBV4-3, with a weak D call TRBD1 (8 bases). Sequences were obtained from blood. This CDR3 reads CASSSDRGGKAKNIQYF. In nucleotides, the CDR3 is TGCGCCAGCAGCTCTGACAGGGGAGGGAAAGCCAAAAACATTCAGTACTTC.